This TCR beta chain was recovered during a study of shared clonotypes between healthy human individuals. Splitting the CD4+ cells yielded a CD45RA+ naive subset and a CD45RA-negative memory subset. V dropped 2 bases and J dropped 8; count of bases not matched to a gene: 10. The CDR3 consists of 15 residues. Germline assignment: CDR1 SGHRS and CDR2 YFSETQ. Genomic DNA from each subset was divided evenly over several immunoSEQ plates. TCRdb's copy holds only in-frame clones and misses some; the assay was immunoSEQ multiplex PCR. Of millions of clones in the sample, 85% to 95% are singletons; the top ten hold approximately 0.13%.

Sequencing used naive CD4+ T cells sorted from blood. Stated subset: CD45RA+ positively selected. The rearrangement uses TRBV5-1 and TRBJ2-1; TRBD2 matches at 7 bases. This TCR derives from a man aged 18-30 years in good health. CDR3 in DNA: TGCGCCAGCAGCTTTTCGCAGCGGGGTTGGGATGAGCAGTTCTTC. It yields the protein CASSFSQRGWDEQFF.